This entry describes one TCR beta chain. TCRdb reanalysed the 5' RACE reads using MiXCR and keeps one entry per CDR3 protein. The top ten clones hold 4.3% of a sample with 550,000 to 700,000 distinct CDR3 sequences, less than 25% of them seen once. The CDR3 spans 15 residues. The germline CDR1 and CDR2 sequences are DFQATT and SNEGSKA (reference sequence). Trimming at V came to 5 bases and at J to 5 bases, leaving 11 bases not matched to a gene. This sample stems from a study of identical twins. The sample was also reused in another study, on T cells expressing NK-cell markers.

The chain carries TRBV20-1 and TRBJ2-3; 9 nucleotides align to TRBD1. The sample consisted of PBMCs. The sequence came from a woman aged 18-35 years in good health. CDR3 protein: CSASGDRDSGDTQYF. DNA for the CDR3: TGCAGTGCTTCCGGGGACAGGGATAGCGGAGATACGCAGTATTTT.